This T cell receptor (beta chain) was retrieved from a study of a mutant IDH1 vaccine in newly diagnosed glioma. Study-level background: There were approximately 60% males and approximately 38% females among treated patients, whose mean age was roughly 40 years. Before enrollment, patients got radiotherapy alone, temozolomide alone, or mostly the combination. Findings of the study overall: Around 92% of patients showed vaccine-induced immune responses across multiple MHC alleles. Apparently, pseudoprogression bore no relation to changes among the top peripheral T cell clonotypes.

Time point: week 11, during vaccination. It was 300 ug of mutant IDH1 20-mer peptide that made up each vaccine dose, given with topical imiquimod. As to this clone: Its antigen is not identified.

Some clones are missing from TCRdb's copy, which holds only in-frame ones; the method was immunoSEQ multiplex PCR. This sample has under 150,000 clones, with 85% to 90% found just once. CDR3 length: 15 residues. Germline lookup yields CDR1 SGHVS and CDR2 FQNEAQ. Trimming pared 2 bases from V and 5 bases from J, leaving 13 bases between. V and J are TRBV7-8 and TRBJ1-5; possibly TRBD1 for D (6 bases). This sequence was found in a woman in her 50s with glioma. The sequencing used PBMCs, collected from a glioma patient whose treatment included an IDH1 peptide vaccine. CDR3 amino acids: CASSLNRAGDQPQHF. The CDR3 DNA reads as TGTGCCAGCAGCTTAAACAGGGCGGGGGATCAGCCCCAGCATTTT.